Given below is one T cell receptor (beta chain) in context. Both CD4+ and CD8+ T cells were negatively isolated, and TEMRA cells underwent FACS enrichment. This specimen comes from a study of CD8 T cells in Susac syndrome. With random hexamers, reverse transcription was performed on 0.5 to 1 ug of RNA. TCRdb used MiXCR to reprocess the immunoSEQ multiplex PCR reads, holding one entry per CDR3 protein. There are 80,000 to 90,000 distinct CDR3 sequences in the sample; roughly 91% occur only once, and roughly 0.3% lies in the top ten. The V gene's germline CDR1 is LGHNT and CDR2 FRNRAP. With 1 base clipped from V and 2 bases from J, the junction kept 6 bases outside the gene matches. The CDR3 has 17 amino acids.

Sequencing used CD8+ T cells from PBMCs. The TCR was taken from a human donor in good health. J is TRBJ2-2 and V is TRBV12-5; 8 bases are shared with TRBD1. This chain's CDR3 is CASGLARTGINTGELFF. CDR3 bases: TGTGCTAGTGGTTTGGCCCGGACAGGGATAAACACCGGGGAGCTGTTTTTT.